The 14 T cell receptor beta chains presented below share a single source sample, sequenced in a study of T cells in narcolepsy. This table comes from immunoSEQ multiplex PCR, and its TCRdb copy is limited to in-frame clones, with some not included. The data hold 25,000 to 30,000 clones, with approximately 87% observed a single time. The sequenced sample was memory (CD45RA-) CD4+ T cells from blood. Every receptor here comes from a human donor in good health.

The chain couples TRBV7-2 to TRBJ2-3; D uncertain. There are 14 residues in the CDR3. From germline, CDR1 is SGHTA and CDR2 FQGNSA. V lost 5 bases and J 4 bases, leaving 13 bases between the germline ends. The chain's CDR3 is CASSPQHSADTQYF. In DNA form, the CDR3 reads TGTGCCAGCAGCCCACAGCATAGTGCAGATACGCAGTATTTT.

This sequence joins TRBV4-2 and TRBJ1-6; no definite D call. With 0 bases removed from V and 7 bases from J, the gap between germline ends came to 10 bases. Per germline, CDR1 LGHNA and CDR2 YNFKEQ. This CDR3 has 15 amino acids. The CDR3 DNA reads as TGTGCCAGCAGCCAAGAAGATGGCATAAATTCACCCCTCCACTTT. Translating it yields CASSQEDGINSPLHF.

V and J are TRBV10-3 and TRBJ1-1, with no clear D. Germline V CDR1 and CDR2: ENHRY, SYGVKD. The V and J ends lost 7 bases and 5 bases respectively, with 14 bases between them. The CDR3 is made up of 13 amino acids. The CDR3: CAITGEGGTEAFF. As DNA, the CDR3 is TGTGCCATCACGGGAGAGGGAGGTACTGAAGCTTTCTTT.

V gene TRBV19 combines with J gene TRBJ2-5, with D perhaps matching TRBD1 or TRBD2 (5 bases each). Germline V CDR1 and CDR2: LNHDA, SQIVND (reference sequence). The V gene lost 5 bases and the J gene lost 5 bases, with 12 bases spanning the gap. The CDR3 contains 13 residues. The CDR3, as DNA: TGTGCCAGTAGTTCCTCCGGGACGGAGACCCAGTACTTC. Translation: CASSSSGTETQYF.

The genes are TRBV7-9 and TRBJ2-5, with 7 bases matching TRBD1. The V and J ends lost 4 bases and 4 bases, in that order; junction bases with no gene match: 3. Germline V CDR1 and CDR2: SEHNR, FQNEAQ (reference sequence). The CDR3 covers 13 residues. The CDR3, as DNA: TGTGCCAGCAGCTCTTCAGGGGGAGAGACCCAGTACTTC. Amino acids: CASSSSGGETQYF.

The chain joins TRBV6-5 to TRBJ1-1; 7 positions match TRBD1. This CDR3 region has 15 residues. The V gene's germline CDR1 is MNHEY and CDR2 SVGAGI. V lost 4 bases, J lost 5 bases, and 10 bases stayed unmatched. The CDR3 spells CASSSETGAGTEAFF. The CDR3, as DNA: TGTGCCAGCAGTTCTGAAACAGGGGCGGGAACTGAAGCTTTCTTT.

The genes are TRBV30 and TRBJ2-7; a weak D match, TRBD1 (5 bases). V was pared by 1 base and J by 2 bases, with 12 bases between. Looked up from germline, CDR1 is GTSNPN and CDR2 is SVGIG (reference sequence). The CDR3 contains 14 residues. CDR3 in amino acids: CAWSGIGRAYEQYF. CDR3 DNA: TGTGCCTGGAGTGGGATAGGCAGGGCCTACGAGCAGTACTTC.

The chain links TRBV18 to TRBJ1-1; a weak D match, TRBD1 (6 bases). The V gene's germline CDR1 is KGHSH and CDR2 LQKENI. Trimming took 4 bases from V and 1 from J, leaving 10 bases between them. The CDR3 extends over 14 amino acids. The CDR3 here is CASSQQQGNTEAFF. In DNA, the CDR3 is TGTGCCAGCTCACAGCAACAGGGGAACACTGAAGCTTTCTTT.

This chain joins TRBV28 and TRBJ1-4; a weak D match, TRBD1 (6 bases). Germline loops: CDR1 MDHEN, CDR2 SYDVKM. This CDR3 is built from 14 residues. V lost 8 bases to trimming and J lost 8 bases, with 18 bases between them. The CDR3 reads CASGGGGRGEKLFF. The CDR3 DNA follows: TGTGCCAGCGGCGGAGGGGGTCGAGGGGAAAAACTGTTTTTT.

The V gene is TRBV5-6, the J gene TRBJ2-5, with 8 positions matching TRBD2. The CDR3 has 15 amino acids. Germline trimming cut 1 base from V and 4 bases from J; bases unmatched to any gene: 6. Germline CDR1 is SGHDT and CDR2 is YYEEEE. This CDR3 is CASSLTGREGETQYF. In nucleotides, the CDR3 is TGTGCCAGCAGCTTGACGGGACGGGAGGGAGAGACCCAGTACTTC.

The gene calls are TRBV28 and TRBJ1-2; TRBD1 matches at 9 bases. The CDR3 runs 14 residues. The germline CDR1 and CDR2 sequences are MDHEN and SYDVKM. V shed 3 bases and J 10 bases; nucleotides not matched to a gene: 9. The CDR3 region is CASSFPGTGLVYTF. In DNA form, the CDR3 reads TGTGCCAGCAGTTTCCCCGGGACAGGGCTCGTCTACACCTTC.

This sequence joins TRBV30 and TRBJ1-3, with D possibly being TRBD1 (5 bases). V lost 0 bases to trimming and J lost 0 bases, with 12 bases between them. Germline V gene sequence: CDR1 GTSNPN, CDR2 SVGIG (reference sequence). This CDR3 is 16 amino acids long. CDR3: CAWSVWGTNSGNTIYF. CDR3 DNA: TGTGCCTGGAGTGTATGGGGCACCAACTCTGGAAACACCATATATTTT.

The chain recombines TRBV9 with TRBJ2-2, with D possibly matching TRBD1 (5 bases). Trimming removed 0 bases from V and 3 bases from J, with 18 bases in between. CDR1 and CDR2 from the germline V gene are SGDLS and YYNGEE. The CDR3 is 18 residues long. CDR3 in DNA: TGTGCCAGCAGCGTAGGGATAGGAAGCCTCAGGGACACCGGGGAGCTGTTTTTT. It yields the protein CASSVGIGSLRDTGELFF.

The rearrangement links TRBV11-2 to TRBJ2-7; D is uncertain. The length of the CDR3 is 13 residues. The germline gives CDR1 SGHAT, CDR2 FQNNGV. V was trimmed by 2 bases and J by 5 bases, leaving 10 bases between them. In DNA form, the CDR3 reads TGTGCCAGCAGCTTACCCATCCTTGACGAGCAGTACTTC. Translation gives CASSLPILDEQYF.